These 30 T cell receptor beta chains were all obtained from the same sample, sequenced in a study of identifying expanded T cells in peripheral blood. Assay used: immunoSEQ multiplex PCR; TCRdb lists only in-frame clones, some missing. The profile covers 90,000 to 100,000 clones, with around nine tenths appearing a single time and 3.5% to 5% taken by the ten largest. Specimen: blood. The source is a person between 18 and 70 years old in good health.

This chain connects TRBV5-6 to TRBJ2-3; D perhaps matches TRBD2 (5 bases). Germline V gene lookup returns CDR1 SGHDT and CDR2 YYEEEE. CDR3 size: 14 residues. V shed 5 bases and J shed 2 bases, with 12 bases lying between them. The CDR3 loop reads CASSVGRATDTQYF. Here the CDR3 DNA reads TGTGCCAGCAGTGTTGGGCGGGCCACAGATACGCAGTATTTT.

The sample holds one count of this clone. The V gene is TRBV7-9, the J gene TRBJ1-4, with TRBD1 matching 9 bases. The CDR3 contains 14 residues. Germline CDR1 and CDR2: SEHNR and FQNEAQ (reference sequence). V dropped 4 bases and J dropped 8; count of bases not matched to a gene: 5. The CDR3 region has the DNA TGTGCCAGCAGCTCCGGGACAGGGCAGGAAAAACTGTTTTTT. Protein product: CASSSGTGQEKLFF. The variable domain in full, completed from reference TRBV7-9 and TRBJ1-4, reads DTGVSQNPRHKITKRGQNVTFRCDPISEHNRLYWYRQTLGQGPEFLTYFQNEAQLEKSRLLSDRFSAERPKGSFSTLEIQRTEQGDSAMYLCASSSGTGQEKLFFGSGTQLSVL.

This chain uses TRBV5-4 with TRBJ2-1; no firm D call. The CDR3 is 14 amino acids. Germline V gene lookup returns CDR1 SGHNT and CDR2 YYREEE (reference sequence). Deletions cut 3 bases from V and 4 bases from J, with 11 bases between. The CDR3 is CASSSAGRYNEQFF. In DNA, the CDR3 is TGTGCCAGCAGCTCCGCCGGTCGGTACAATGAGCAGTTCTTC.

The chain is built from TRBV5-1 and TRBJ2-7; 7 nucleotides match TRBD1. CDR3 length: 11 amino acids. V lost 5 bases to trimming and J lost 6 bases; unmatched junction nucleotides: 2. The germline gives CDR1 SGHRS, CDR2 YFSETQ. The CDR3 protein is CASRQGSEQYF. For the CDR3, the DNA is TGCGCCAGCAGACAGGGGAGCGAGCAGTACTTC.

In this sample, this clone turned up once. The rearrangement uses TRBV7-3 and TRBJ2-2; TRBD2 aligns across 16 bases. Trimming took 2 bases from V and 6 from J; bases not matched to a gene: 0. The CDR3 is 16 amino acids. Germline-derived CDR1 and CDR2 are SGHTA and FQGTGA. CDR3 coding DNA: TGTGCCAGCAGCTTAGGGACTAGCGGGAGGGCCGGGGAGCTGTTTTTT. Translated, it gives CASSLGTSGRAGELFF.

V is TRBV30 and J is TRBJ1-5; D ambiguous. CDR1 GTSNPN and CDR2 SVGIG come from the germline V gene (reference sequence). The CDR3 consists of 15 residues. Deletions cut 1 base from V and 1 base from J, with 11 bases between. CDR3 nucleotides: TGTGCCTGGAGTGCCCGGATCGGAAGCAATCAGCCCCAGCATTTT. This codes for CAWSARIGSNQPQHF.

This sequence joins TRBV5-1 and TRBJ2-2, with 9 bases that match TRBD1. J gave up 3 bases and V 3 bases, and 3 bases lay outside the gene matches. The length of the CDR3 is 15 residues. From germline, CDR1 is SGHRS and CDR2 YFSETQ. The CDR3 protein is CASSWGQGDTGELFF. The CDR3, as DNA: TGCGCCAGCAGCTGGGGACAGGGAGACACCGGGGAGCTGTTTTTT.

The chain carries TRBV5-6 and TRBJ1-4; 9 bases match TRBD1. Germline CDR1 SGHDT, CDR2 YYEEEE. V gave up 4 bases and J gave up 5 bases; unmatched junction bases: 18. The CDR3 totals 19 residues. Here the CDR3 reads CASSTNPGQGFIRNEKLFF. The CDR3 region has the DNA TGTGCCAGCAGCACAAATCCGGGACAGGGATTTATCCGGAATGAAAAACTGTTTTTT.

The genes are TRBV27 and TRBJ2-6; a possible D gene is TRBD1 (7 bases). The CDR3 has 17 residues. Germline lookup yields CDR1 MNHEY and CDR2 SMNVEV (reference sequence). V lost 3 bases, J lost 4 bases, and 16 bases lay in between. CDR3 nucleotides: TGTGCCAGCAGTTTCTTCACAGGGGAGGCGGGGGCCAACGTCCTGACTTTC. Protein: CASSFFTGEAGANVLTF.

This chain uses TRBV6-6 with TRBJ2-7, with D possibly being TRBD2 (7 bases). The ends were cut back, 2 bases at V and 4 bases at J, with 9 bases in the middle. This CDR3 region has 13 residues. Per the germline V gene, CDR1 is MNHNY and CDR2 is SVGAGI (reference sequence). CDR3: CASSYEGGYEQYF. CDR3 DNA: TGTGCCAGCAGTTACGAGGGGGGGTACGAGCAGTACTTC.

The chain has TRBV12-1 and TRBJ2-7; the table's D call, TRBD2, has no DNA check behind it. TRBV12-1 is recorded as a pseudogene. The CDR3 totals 13 residues. As DNA, the CDR3 is TGTGCCCGAACCGGGACTAGCCTCTACGAGCAGTACTTC. It yields the protein CARTGTSLYEQYF.

The genes are TRBV27 and TRBJ2-1; 8 bases are a match to TRBD2. The CDR3 is 15 amino acids. With 6 bases clipped from V and 7 bases from J, the junction kept 11 bases outside the gene matches. Per germline, CDR1 MNHEY and CDR2 SMNVEV (reference sequence). The CDR3 sequence: CASSGLREEENEQFF. In nucleotides, the CDR3 is TGTGCCAGCAGCGGGTTGCGGGAGGAAGAAAATGAGCAGTTCTTC.

The rearrangement links TRBV18 to TRBJ2-1; D is unresolved. Deletions cut 3 bases from V and 9 bases from J, with 6 bases between. CDR3 size: 11 residues. Per germline, CDR1 KGHSH and CDR2 LQKENI. CDR3 sequence (DNA): TGTGCCAGCTCACCTGATCTTGAGCAGTTCTTC. The encoded protein is CASSPDLEQFF. Full variable domain (rest looked up from reference TRBV18 and TRBJ2-1): NAGVMQNPRHLVRRRGQEARLRCSPMKGHSHVYWYRQLPEEGLKFMVYLQKENIIDESGMPKERFSAEFPKEGPSILRIQQVVRGDSAAYFCASSPDLEQFFGPGTRLTVL.

This clone appeared a few times. The chain links TRBV18 to TRBJ1-2; D may be TRBD1 (5 bases). Trimming shortened V by 0 bases and J by 3 bases, and 11 bases separated the two germline ends. CDR3 length equals 15 residues. CDR1 is KGHSH, CDR2 LQKENI, per germline. CDR3 coding DNA: TGTGCCAGCTCACCACCGGAGGGACGGGACTATGGCTACACCTTC. It yields the protein CASSPPEGRDYGYTF. Together with reference TRBV18 and TRBJ1-2, the CDR3 gives the full variable domain: NAGVMQNPRHLVRRRGQEARLRCSPMKGHSHVYWYRQLPEEGLKFMVYLQKENIIDESGMPKERFSAEFPKEGPSILRIQQVVRGDSAAYFCASSPPEGRDYGYTFGSGTRLTVV.

This rearrangement joins TRBV18 to TRBJ1-5; 10 bases fit TRBD1. V was clipped by 5 bases and J by 6 bases; unmatched bases: 7. This CDR3 is built from 15 residues. Germline assignment: CDR1 KGHSH and CDR2 LQKENI. The CDR3 is CASSGDRGEPQPQHF. The CDR3 DNA reads TGTGCCAGCTCAGGGGACAGGGGAGAACCTCAGCCCCAGCATTTT.

The chain links TRBV18 to TRBJ1-2, with 9 bases aligning to TRBD1. Germline loops: CDR1 KGHSH, CDR2 LQKENI. The J segment lost 6 bases and the V segment lost 6 bases, leaving 5 bases of the junction unmatched. The CDR3 has 13 residues. The CDR3 DNA is TGTGCCAGCTCCCCGACAGGGGGGGATGGCTACACCTTC. It codes for CASSPTGGDGYTF.

V usage is TRBV11-2 and J usage is TRBJ1-5; D possibly corresponds to TRBD1 (6 bases). Germline V lookup: CDR1 SGHAT, CDR2 FQNNGV. The CDR3 has 15 amino acids. V was shortened by 5 bases and J by 2 bases, with 13 bases between the two germline ends. DNA of the CDR3: TGTGCCAGCAGCAGAACAGGGTTTGGCAATCAGCCCCAGCATTTT. Translation: CASSRTGFGNQPQHF.

This sequence joins TRBV7-2 and TRBJ2-4; TRBD1 might be the D (6 bases). The V end lost 1 base, the J end lost 11 bases, and 15 bases lay between the germline ends. The CDR3 runs 14 residues. Germline V gene data show CDR1 as SGHTA and CDR2 as FQGNSA. CDR3 nucleotide sequence: TGTGCCAGCAGCTTAGGGTCTGGAAGGGGGTTTCAGTACTTC. It yields the protein CASSLGSGRGFQYF.

V and J are TRBV2 and TRBJ2-7; D is undetermined. V gave up 8 bases and J gave up 0 bases, with 8 bases separating them. Germline V CDR1 and CDR2: SNHLY, FYNNEI. The CDR3 contains 12 residues. CDR3 nucleotides: TGTGCCAGCTCCACAGCCTCCTACGAGCAGTACTTC. Protein sequence: CASSTASYEQYF.

The rearrangement links TRBV18 to TRBJ2-7, with 9 bases identical to TRBD1. The CDR3 totals 14 residues. The junction had 2 bases not matched to a gene; V was cut back by 3 bases and J by 2 bases. Germline CDR1 and CDR2: KGHSH and LQKENI. The CDR3 DNA reads TGTGCCAGCTCACCCGGGACAGGGACCTACGAGCAGTACTTC. Protein sequence: CASSPGTGTYEQYF.

The V and J genes are TRBV18 and TRBJ2-1; D tentatively fits TRBD1 or TRBD2 (5 bases each). The CDR3 length is 13 residues. Germline CDR1 is KGHSH and CDR2 is LQKENI. Deletions cut 6 bases from V and 8 bases from J, with 14 bases between. In DNA, the CDR3 is TGTGCCAGCTCCGATGGTGGGGGAGATGAGCAGTTCTTC. It specifies CASSDGGGDEQFF.

The chain recombines TRBV21-1 with TRBJ1-4. TRBV21-1 is marked as a pseudogene. The CDR3 loop spans 17 amino acids. The CDR3 here is CASSKEGPPATNEKLFF. In DNA form, the CDR3 reads TGTGCCAGCAGCAAAGAAGGGCCCCCTGCAACTAATGAAAAACTGTTTTTT.

V usage is TRBV5-1 and J usage is TRBJ2-3, with 7 bases lining up with TRBD2. Trimming removed 4 bases from V and 2 bases from J; junction bases left unmatched: 7. There are 15 residues in the CDR3. Germline-derived CDR1 and CDR2 are SGHRS and YFSETQ. CDR3 nucleotide sequence: TGCGCCAGCAGCATGAGCGGGGCCAACACAGATACGCAGTATTTT. Protein product: CASSMSGANTDTQYF.

This chain links TRBV10-3 with TRBJ2-7, with D possibly being TRBD1 (7 bases). The CDR3 sequence is 15 residues long. Looked up from germline, CDR1 is ENHRY and CDR2 is SYGVKD. Trimming removed 4 bases from V and 2 bases from J, with 15 bases in between. The CDR3 DNA reads TGTGCCATCAGTGGTGGCGGCAGGGGGGCCTACGAGCAGTACTTC. It encodes CAISGGGRGAYEQYF.

The gene calls are TRBV28 and TRBJ2-7; maybe TRBD2 (6 bases). The CDR3 is made up of 14 amino acids. Trimming took 6 bases from V and 3 from J, leaving 15 bases between them. Germline V gene lookup returns CDR1 MDHEN and CDR2 SYDVKM. The CDR3 region has the DNA TGTGCCAGCAGGACACGGGACTCGAGCTACGAGCAGTACTTC. The encoded protein is CASRTRDSSYEQYF.

The rearrangement uses TRBV28 and TRBJ2-7; 8 nucleotides line up with TRBD1. CDR3 size: 13 residues. Trimming at V came to 7 bases and at J to 5 bases, leaving 7 bases not matched to a gene. CDR1 MDHEN and CDR2 SYDVKM come from the germline V gene. In DNA form, the CDR3 reads TGTGCCAGCATATCAGGGGGCGTTGACGAGCAGTACTTC. This codes for CASISGGVDEQYF.

The chain joins TRBV7-8 to TRBJ2-2; no firm D call. CDR3 length: 15 amino acids. Between the trimmed V and J ends, which lost 3 bases and 3 bases, there was a span of 11 bases. Germline V gene sequence: CDR1 SGHVS, CDR2 FQNEAQ. CDR3 sequence reads: CASSLPDVYTGELFF. DNA for the CDR3: TGTGCCAGCAGCTTGCCAGACGTGTACACCGGGGAGCTGTTTTTT.

The rearrangement uses TRBV2 and TRBJ1-2; the D is unclear. The germline V gene encodes CDR1 SNHLY and CDR2 FYNNEI. Trimming left V 5 bases short and J 1 base short, with 8 bases between. This CDR3 contains 13 residues. Here the CDR3 reads CASSRQINYGYTF. CDR3 nucleotides: TGTGCCAGCAGTCGACAAATTAACTATGGCTACACCTTC.

The chain carries TRBV5-4 and TRBJ1-2; no clear D gene. Germline V gene data show CDR1 as SGHNT and CDR2 as YYREEE (reference sequence). There are 14 residues in the CDR3. V lost 2 bases and J lost 3, with 11 bases in between. This chain's CDR3 is CASSFGLGDYGYTF. As DNA, the CDR3 is TGTGCCAGCAGCTTCGGCCTCGGGGACTATGGCTACACCTTC.

The chain combines TRBV28 with TRBJ2-7; 10 bases agree with TRBD2. This CDR3 is built from 14 residues. Germline lookup yields CDR1 MDHEN and CDR2 SYDVKM. After removal of 5 bases from V and 7 bases from J, the junction contained 8 bases not matched to a gene. The CDR3 DNA is TGTGCCAGCAGTCCCAGCGGGAGGGTGTGGGAGCAGTACTTC. The encoded protein is CASSPSGRVWEQYF.